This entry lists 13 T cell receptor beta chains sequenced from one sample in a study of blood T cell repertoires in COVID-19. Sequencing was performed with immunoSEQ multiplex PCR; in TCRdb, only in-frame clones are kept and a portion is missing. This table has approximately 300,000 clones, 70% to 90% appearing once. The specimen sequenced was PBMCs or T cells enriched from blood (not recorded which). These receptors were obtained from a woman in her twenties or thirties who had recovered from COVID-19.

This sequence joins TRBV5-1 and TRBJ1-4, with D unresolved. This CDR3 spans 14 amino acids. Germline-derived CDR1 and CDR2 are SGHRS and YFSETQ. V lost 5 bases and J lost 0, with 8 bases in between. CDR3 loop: CASRRDATNEKLFF. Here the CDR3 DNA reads TGCGCCAGCAGGCGGGATGCAACTAATGAAAAACTGTTTTTT.

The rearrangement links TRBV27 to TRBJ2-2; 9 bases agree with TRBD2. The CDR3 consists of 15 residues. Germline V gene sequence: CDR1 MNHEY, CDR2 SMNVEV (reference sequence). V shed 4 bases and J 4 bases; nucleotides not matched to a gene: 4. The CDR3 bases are TGTGCCAGCAGTTGGACTAGCGCGGCCACCGGGGAGCTGTTTTTT. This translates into CASSWTSAATGELFF.

The CDR3 DNA is TGTGCCAGCAGCTCGAATGCAGGGAAGCCAGGAAACACCATATATTTT. Residues: CASSSNAGKPGNTIYF. The chain employs TRBV7-3 and TRBJ1-3, with D maybe TRBD1 (5 bases). Per germline, CDR1 SGHTA and CDR2 FQGTGA. The V and J ends lost 4 bases and 4 bases respectively, with 17 bases between them. This CDR3 contains 16 residues.

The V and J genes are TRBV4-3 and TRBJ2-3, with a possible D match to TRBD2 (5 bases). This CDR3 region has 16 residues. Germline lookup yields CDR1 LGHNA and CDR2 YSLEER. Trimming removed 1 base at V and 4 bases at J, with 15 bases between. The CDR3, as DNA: TGCGCCAGCAGCCAAGTCGCGCCCCTCGGGGCAGATACGCAGTATTTT. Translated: CASSQVAPLGADTQYF.

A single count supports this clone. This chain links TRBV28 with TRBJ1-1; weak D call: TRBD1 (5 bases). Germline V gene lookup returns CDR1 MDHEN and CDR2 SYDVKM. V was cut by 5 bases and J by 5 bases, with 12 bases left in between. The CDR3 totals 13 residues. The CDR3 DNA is TGTGCCAGCAGTCCCGCGGGGCGGACTGAAGCTTTCTTT. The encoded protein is CASSPAGRTEAFF.

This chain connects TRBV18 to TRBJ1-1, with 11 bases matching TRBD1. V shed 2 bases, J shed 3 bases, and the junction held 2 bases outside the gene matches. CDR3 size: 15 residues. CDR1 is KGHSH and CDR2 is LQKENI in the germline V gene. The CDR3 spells CASSPGTGGYTEAFF. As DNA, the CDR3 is TGTGCCAGCTCACCAGGGACAGGGGGATACACTGAAGCTTTCTTT.

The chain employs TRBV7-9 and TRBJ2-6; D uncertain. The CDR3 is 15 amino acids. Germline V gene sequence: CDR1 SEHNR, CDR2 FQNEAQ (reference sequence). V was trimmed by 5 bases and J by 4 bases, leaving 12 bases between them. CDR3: CASSPELPGANVLTF. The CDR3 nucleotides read TGTGCCAGCAGCCCTGAACTTCCCGGGGCCAACGTCCTGACTTTC. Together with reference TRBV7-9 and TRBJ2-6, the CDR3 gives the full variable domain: DTGVSQNPRHKITKRGQNVTFRCDPISEHNRLYWYRQTLGQGPEFLTYFQNEAQLEKSRLLSDRFSAERPKGSFSTLEIQRTEQGDSAMYLCASSPELPGANVLTFGAGSRLTVL.

The CDR3 region is CASSVTSLETQYF. Here the CDR3 DNA reads TGTGCCAGCAGCGTGACTAGTTTGGAGACCCAGTACTTC. This chain links TRBV9 with TRBJ2-5; D is perhaps TRBD2 (6 bases). The CDR3 runs 13 residues. V lost 2 bases and J lost 5, with 10 bases in between. Germline V gene sequence: CDR1 SGDLS, CDR2 YYNGEE.

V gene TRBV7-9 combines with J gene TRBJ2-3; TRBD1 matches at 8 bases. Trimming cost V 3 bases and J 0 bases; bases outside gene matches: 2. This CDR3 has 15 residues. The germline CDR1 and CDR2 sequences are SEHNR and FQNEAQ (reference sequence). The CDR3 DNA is TGTGCCAGCAGCTTCTACAGGGGGAGCACAGATACGCAGTATTTT. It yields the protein CASSFYRGSTDTQYF. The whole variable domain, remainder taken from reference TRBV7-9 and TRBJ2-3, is DTGVSQNPRHKITKRGQNVTFRCDPISEHNRLYWYRQTLGQGPEFLTYFQNEAQLEKSRLLSDRFSAERPKGSFSTLEIQRTEQGDSAMYLCASSFYRGSTDTQYFGPGTRLTVL.

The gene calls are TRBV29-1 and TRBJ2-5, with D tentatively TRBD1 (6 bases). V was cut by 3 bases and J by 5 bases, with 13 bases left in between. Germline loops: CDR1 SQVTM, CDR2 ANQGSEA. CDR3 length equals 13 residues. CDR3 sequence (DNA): TGCAGCGTTGACAGGGGACGTCAGGAGACCCAGTACTTC. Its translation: CSVDRGRQETQYF.

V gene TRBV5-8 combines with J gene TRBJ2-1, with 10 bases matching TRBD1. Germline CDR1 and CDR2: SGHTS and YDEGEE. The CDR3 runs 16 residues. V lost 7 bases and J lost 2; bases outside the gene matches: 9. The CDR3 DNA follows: TGTGCCAGCCAGAATTGGGGACAGGGGACCTACAATGAGCAGTTCTTC. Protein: CASQNWGQGTYNEQFF.

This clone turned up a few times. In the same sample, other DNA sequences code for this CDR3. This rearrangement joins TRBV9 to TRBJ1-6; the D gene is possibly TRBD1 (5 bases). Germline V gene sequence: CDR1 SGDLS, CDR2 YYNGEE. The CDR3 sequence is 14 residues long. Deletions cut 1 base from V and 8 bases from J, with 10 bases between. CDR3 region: CASSVRGLDSPLHF. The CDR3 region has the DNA TGTGCCAGCAGCGTAAGGGGTCTGGATTCACCCCTCCACTTT.

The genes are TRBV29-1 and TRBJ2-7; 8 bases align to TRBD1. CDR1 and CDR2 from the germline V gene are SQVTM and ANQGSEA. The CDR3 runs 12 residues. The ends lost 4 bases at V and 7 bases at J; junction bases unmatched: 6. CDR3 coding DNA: TGCAGCGTTGGGCAGGGGGCGGGTGAGCAGTACTTC. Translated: CSVGQGAGEQYF.